A single T cell receptor (beta chain) is shown here with its context. The sample originates from a study of blood T cell repertoires in COVID-19. Study-level background: Both acute and convalescent COVID-19 samples were obtained from the United States, Italy and Spain.

The CDR3 has 15 amino acids. With 6 bases removed from V and 4 bases from J, the gap between germline ends came to 21 bases. CDR1 is SQVTM and CDR2 is ANQGSEA in the germline V gene. The data were produced by immunoSEQ multiplex PCR, yet TCRdb's version contains in-frame clones alone and is incomplete. Altogether over 75,000 clones are present, 79% being singletons, with the ten largest covering around 10%. This TCR derives from a man between 65 and 79 years old with acute or convalescent COVID-19. Sequenced: peripheral blood. The chain combines TRBV29-1 with TRBJ1-2; the D gene is possibly TRBD1 (5 bases). DNA for the CDR3: TGCAGCGTGGACCTTGCTTCAATGGGGCTCTATGGCTACACCTTC. Protein: CSVDLASMGLYGYTF.